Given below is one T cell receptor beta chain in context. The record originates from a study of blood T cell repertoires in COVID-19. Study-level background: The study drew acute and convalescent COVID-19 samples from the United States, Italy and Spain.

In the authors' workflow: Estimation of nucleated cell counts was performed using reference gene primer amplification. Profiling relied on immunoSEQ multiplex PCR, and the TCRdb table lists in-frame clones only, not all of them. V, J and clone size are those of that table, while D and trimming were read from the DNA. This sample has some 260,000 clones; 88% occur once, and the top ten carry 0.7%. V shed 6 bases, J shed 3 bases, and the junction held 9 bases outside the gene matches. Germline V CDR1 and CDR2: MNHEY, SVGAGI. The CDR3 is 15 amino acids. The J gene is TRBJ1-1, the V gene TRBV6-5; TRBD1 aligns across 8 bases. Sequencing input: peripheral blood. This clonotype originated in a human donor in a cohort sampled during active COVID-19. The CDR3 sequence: CASSTTGGPDTEAFF. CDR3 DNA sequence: TGTGCCAGCAGCACCACAGGGGGGCCGGACACTGAAGCTTTCTTT.